This TCR beta chain was recovered during a study of blood T cell repertoires in COVID-19. Study-wide background: The analysed material was cDNA or gDNA that came from T cells, B-cell-depleted T cells, or PBMCs.

Germline CDR1 KGHDR, CDR2 SFDVKD. Losses at the gene ends were 3 bases for V and 5 bases for J; bases not matched to a gene: 6. This CDR3 comprises 15 residues. TCRdb keeps only in-frame clones here, not all; method: immunoSEQ multiplex PCR. The sample includes 120,000 or so clones, 70% to 85% of them seen just once. This clonotype was sampled from a human donor with acute or convalescent COVID-19. The donor label of this sample is uncertain. The sequencing input was peripheral blood. This rearrangement joins TRBV24-1 to TRBJ1-2; TRBD1 matches 9 bases. The CDR3 coding sequence is TGTGCCACCAGTGATACAGGGGGCGTTGATTATGGCTACACCTTC. Translating gives CATSDTGGVDYGYTF.